This T cell receptor beta chain emerged from a study of Tregs in tolerant kidney transplant recipients. Study-wide background: The nonmyeloablative bone marrow transplants came from related graft donors, with transient mixed chimerism.

Clones were read by immunoSEQ multiplex PCR, and TCRdb kept only the in-frame ones, dropping some. The sample has more than 60,000 clones, 95% to 98% seen once; the top ten hold 0.55% to 0.6%. A remark on this clone: Its antigen is still unknown.

Study-wide points: Tregs expanded with activated donor B cells seemed most donor-specific. Some patients' samples used different primers over time, so nucleotide sequences weren't comparable.

V dropped 6 bases and J dropped 5 bases, with 4 bases sitting between them. This CDR3 is built from 10 residues. Germline V lookup: CDR1 SGHNT, CDR2 YENEEA. This TCR came from a human donor who received a combined kidney and bone marrow transplant. This sample comprised CD4+ T cells from blood, obtained before the transplant. V gene TRBV11-3 combines with J gene TRBJ1-1; D unclear. CDR3 region: CASSRTEAFF. The CDR3 region has the DNA TGTGCCAGCAGTCGGACTGAAGCTTTCTTT.